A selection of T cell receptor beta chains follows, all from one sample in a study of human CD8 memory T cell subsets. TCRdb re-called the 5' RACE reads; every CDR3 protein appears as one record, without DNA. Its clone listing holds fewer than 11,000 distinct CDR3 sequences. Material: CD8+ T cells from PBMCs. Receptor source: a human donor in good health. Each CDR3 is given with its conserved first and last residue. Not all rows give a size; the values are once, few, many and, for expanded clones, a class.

CDR3 protein: CASSPRVISGNTIYF
clone size: NA
V gene: TRBV14
J gene: TRBJ1-3

CDR3 protein: CASSFNLGGGTDTQYF
clone size: NA
V gene: TRBV27
J gene: TRBJ2-3

CDR3 protein: CASSLGDRVNTEAFF
clone size: NA
V gene: TRBV11-1
J gene: TRBJ1-1

CDR3 protein: CASSGPDHLYQETQYF
clone size: NA
V gene: TRBV2
J gene: TRBJ2-5

CDR3 protein: CASSLDTRSSYEQYF
clone size: NA
V gene: TRBV5-1
J gene: TRBJ2-7

CDR3 protein: CASREETGWYEQYF
clone size: NA
V gene: TRBV2
J gene: TRBJ2-7

CDR3 protein: CASSQGRGDSYNEQFF
clone size: NA
V gene: TRBV4-1
J gene: TRBJ2-1

CDR3 protein: CASSLVLADEQFF
clone size: NA
V gene: TRBV7-7
J gene: TRBJ2-1

CDR3 protein: CASSQMTGKTGELFF
clone size: NA
V gene: TRBV4-2
J gene: TRBJ2-2

CDR3 protein: CASSLRLAGPQETQYF
clone size: NA
V gene: TRBV7-2
J gene: TRBJ2-5

CDR3 protein: CASSQAGPTYF
clone size: NA
V gene: TRBV14
J gene: TRBJ1-3

CDR3 protein: CASSANLNTEAFF
clone size: NA
V gene: TRBV6-1
J gene: TRBJ1-1

CDR3 protein: CASSGQSSSYEQYF
clone size: NA
V gene: TRBV2
J gene: TRBJ2-7

CDR3 protein: CASSLRQGLKLEQYF
clone size: NA
V gene: TRBV13
J gene: TRBJ2-7

CDR3 protein: CATSGDRGSAEAFF
clone size: NA
V gene: TRBV28
J gene: TRBJ1-1

CDR3 protein: CASSLGTGGVDEQFF
clone size: large
V gene: TRBV5-1
J gene: TRBJ2-1

CDR3 protein: CSAREEGEETQYF
clone size: NA
V gene: TRBV20-1
J gene: TRBJ2-5

CDR3 protein: CASSVKHNEQFF
clone size: NA
V gene: TRBV9
J gene: TRBJ2-1

CDR3 protein: CASSPDRSSYNEQFF
clone size: medium-sized
V gene: TRBV7-6
J gene: TRBJ2-1

CDR3 protein: CASRDGEVSRGYTF
clone size: NA
V gene: TRBV21-1
J gene: TRBJ1-2

CDR3 protein: CASSPPKPGELYEQYF
clone size: NA
V gene: TRBV7-9
J gene: TRBJ2-7

CDR3 protein: CASSLLAEPSTDTQYF
clone size: NA
V gene: TRBV12-3/TRBV12-4
J gene: TRBJ2-3

CDR3 protein: CASSSDIQRTSGRNEQYF
clone size: NA
V gene: TRBV7-9
J gene: TRBJ2-7

CDR3 protein: CSVAGLAGLNEQFF
clone size: NA
V gene: TRBV29-1
J gene: TRBJ2-1

CDR3 protein: CAWTRTLTDTQYF
clone size: NA
V gene: TRBV30
J gene: TRBJ2-3

CDR3 protein: CASSPIQGAMNTEAFF
clone size: NA
V gene: TRBV27
J gene: TRBJ1-1

CDR3 protein: CASSQDNRVSGANVLTF
clone size: NA
V gene: TRBV4-1
J gene: TRBJ2-6

CDR3 protein: CASSQAGQGPYQPQHF
clone size: NA
V gene: TRBV3-1
J gene: TRBJ1-5

CDR3 protein: CASSYVGGGYTF
clone size: medium-sized
V gene: TRBV6-5
J gene: TRBJ1-2

CDR3 protein: CASSGRVGTTDTQYF
clone size: NA
V gene: TRBV11-2
J gene: TRBJ2-3

CDR3 protein: CASSLSGLYGYTF
clone size: NA
V gene: TRBV27
J gene: TRBJ1-2

CDR3 protein: CASSVSGTGAQYF
clone size: NA
V gene: TRBV5-4
J gene: TRBJ2-5

CDR3 protein: CASSPRGSGSYEQYF
clone size: NA
V gene: TRBV13
J gene: TRBJ2-7

CDR3 protein: CASSVEGLAGYNEQFF
clone size: NA
V gene: TRBV5-4
J gene: TRBJ2-1

CDR3 protein: CASSSPTDSGNTIYF
clone size: medium-sized
V gene: TRBV7-9
J gene: TRBJ1-3

CDR3 protein: CATSAWDEQFF
clone size: NA
V gene: TRBV24-1
J gene: TRBJ2-1

CDR3 protein: CASSPPGTDSYNEQFF
clone size: NA
V gene: TRBV6-9
J gene: TRBJ2-1

CDR3 protein: CASSTIDRGINTGELFF
clone size: NA
V gene: TRBV2
J gene: TRBJ2-2

CDR3 protein: CASSQDPPGVGNTIYF
clone size: NA
V gene: TRBV4-2
J gene: TRBJ1-3

CDR3 protein: CASSFAGEAFGEKLFF
clone size: medium-sized
V gene: TRBV7-9
J gene: TRBJ1-4

CDR3 protein: CSARAPWGTEAFF
clone size: NA
V gene: TRBV20-1
J gene: TRBJ1-1

CDR3 protein: CASRTRTGPDTEAFF
clone size: NA
V gene: TRBV12-3/TRBV12-4
J gene: TRBJ1-1